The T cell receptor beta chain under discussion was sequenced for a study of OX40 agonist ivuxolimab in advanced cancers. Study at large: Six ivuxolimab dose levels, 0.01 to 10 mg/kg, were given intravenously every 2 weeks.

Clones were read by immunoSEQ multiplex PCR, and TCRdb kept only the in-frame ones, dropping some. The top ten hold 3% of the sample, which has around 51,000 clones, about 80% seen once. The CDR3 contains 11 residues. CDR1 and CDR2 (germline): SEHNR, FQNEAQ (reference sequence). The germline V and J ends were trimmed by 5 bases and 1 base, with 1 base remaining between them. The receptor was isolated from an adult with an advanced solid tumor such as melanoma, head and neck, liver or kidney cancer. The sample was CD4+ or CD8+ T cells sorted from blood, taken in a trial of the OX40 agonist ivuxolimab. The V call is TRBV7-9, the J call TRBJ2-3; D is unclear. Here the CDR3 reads CASSRTDTQYF. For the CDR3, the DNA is TGTGCCAGCAGCCGCACAGATACGCAGTATTTT.